The entry below describes one T cell receptor (beta chain). Its specificity is not known. This CDR3 has 11 residues. Trimming left V 7 bases short and J 8 bases short, with 14 bases between. Germline V gene sequence: CDR1 GTSNPN, CDR2 SVGIG (reference sequence). TCRbeta library construction was performed incorporating unique molecular identifiers. Each CDR3 protein gets one entry after TCRdb re-called the PCR reads with MiXCR. The sample records hundreds of thousands of distinct CDR3 sequences, about a tenth being singletons. The data originate from a study of T-cell reconstitution after alpha-beta-depleted transplantation in children. Study outcomes and limitations: At around two months after transplant, the alpha-beta T cells were reportedly derived from several hundred expanded clones that came from non-depleted graft cells. Several patients had high TCRbeta diversity at day 60; it came from surviving recipient T cells and thymic progenitors. Diversity and T-cell counts at one year after transplant derived mostly from new T cells.

The sample here was PBMCs, taken before TCRalphabeta/CD19-depleted stem cell transplant. The TCR originated in a child less than two years old with acute myeloid leukemia, due to receive a stem cell transplant. This chain links TRBV30 with TRBJ1-1; D ambiguous. The CDR3 sequence: CAYLIPKEAFF. CDR3 nucleotide sequence: TGTGCCTACTTGATCCCCAAGGAAGCTTTCTTT.